This record covers a single T cell receptor (beta chain). This sample is part of a study of blood T cell repertoires in COVID-19. Data came from immunoSEQ multiplex PCR; TCRdb stores just in-frame clones and leaves some out. The table includes 84,000 or so clones, 85% to 95% detected once. The CDR3 length is 16 residues. Germline V gene sequence: CDR1 SGDLS, CDR2 YYNGEE. After removal of 0 bases from V and 0 bases from J, the junction contained 4 bases not matched to a gene. The specimen was peripheral blood. The chain links TRBV9 to TRBJ2-5; 8 positions match TRBD2. This clonotype was obtained from a woman aged 60-75 years with active COVID-19. CDR3 nucleotide sequence: TGTGCCAGCAGCGTAGGCATTAGCGGGAACCAAGAGACCCAGTACTTC. Its translation is CASSVGISGNQETQYF.